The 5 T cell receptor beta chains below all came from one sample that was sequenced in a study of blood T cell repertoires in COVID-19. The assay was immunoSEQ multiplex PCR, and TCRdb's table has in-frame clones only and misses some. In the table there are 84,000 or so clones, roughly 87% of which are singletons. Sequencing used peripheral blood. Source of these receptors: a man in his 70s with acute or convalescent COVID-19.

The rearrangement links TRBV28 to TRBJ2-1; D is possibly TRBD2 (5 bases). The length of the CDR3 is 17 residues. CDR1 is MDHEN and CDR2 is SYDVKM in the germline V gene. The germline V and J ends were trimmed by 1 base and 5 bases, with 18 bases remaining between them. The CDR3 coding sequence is TGTGCCAGCAGTTTATATCCGGACTCTACCCTCAACAATGAGCAGTTCTTC. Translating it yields CASSLYPDSTLNNEQFF.

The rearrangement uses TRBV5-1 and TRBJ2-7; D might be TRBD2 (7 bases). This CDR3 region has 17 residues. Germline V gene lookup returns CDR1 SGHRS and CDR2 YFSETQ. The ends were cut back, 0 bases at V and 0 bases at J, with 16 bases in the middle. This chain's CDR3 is CASSLGDTGRASYEQYF. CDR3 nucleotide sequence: TGCGCCAGCAGCTTGGGGGACACAGGGAGGGCCTCCTACGAGCAGTACTTC.

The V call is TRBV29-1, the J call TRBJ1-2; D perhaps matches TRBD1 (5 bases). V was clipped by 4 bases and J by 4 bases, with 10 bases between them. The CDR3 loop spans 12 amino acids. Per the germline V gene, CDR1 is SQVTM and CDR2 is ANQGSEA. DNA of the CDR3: TGCAGCGTTGGGCAGGGCGTCTATGGCTACACCTTC. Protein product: CSVGQGVYGYTF. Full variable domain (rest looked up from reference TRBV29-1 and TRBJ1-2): SAVISQKPSRDICQRGTSLTIQCQVDSQVTMMFWYRQQPGQSLTLIATANQGSEATYESGFVIDKFPISRPNLTFSTLTVSNMSPEDSSIYLCSVGQGVYGYTFGSGTRLTVV.

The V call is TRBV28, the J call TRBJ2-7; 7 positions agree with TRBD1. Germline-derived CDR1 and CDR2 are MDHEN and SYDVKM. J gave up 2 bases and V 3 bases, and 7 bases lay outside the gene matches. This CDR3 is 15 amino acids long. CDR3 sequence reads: CASSFTNRGPYEQYF. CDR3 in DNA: TGTGCCAGCAGTTTCACCAACAGGGGACCCTACGAGCAGTACTTC.

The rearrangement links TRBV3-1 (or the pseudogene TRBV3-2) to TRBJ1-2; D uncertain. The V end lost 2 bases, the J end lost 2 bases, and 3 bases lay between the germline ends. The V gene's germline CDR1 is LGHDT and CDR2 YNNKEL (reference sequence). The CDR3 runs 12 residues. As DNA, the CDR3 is TGTGCCAGCAGCCAACAGAACTATGGCTACACCTTC. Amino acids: CASSQQNYGYTF.